One TCR beta chain is described in this entry. Measured with immunoSEQ multiplex PCR; TCRdb has only the in-frame clones, and not every one. The sample has 530,000 or so clones; roughly 85% are singletons. The data belong to a study of shared clonotypes between healthy human individuals. About the research overall: Serving as donors were a couple of women and three men, whose ages spanned 18 to 49.

Trimming removed 0 bases from V and 7 bases from J, with 15 bases in between. The CDR3 extends over 15 amino acids. Germline CDR1 and CDR2: LNHNV and YYDKDF (reference sequence). The rearrangement uses TRBV15 and TRBJ1-2; D is undetermined. This receptor was obtained from a woman aged 40 to 50 in good health. Some clones in this sample may be carry-over from other donors' samples. The sample comprised PBMCs. The CDR3 DNA reads TGTGCCACCAGCAGAGAGCAGGAGTTGCTCTCTGGCTACACCTTC. Encoded protein: CATSREQELLSGYTF.